This TCR beta chain appears in the sequencing data of a study of CD8+ T cells in alopecia areata. About the research overall: The study gave treated patients oral tofacitinib at 5 to 10 mg twice daily. Study-wide findings and caveats: Because of a solitary nonresponder, the connection of baseline CD8+ expansion to response stays uncertain. Tofacitinib produced a significant decrease in scalp clonality and in expanded CD8+ clones among the top 100. Many expanded lesional clones remained in scalp and blood on tofacitinib.

Treatment given: oral pan-JAK inhibitor, 5-10 mg twice daily. The CDR3 loop spans 14 amino acids. V lost 6 bases to trimming and J lost 5 bases; unmatched junction nucleotides: 8. Germline-derived CDR1 and CDR2 are MDHEN and SYDVKM. The sequencing template was cDNA reverse transcribed from extracted RNA. TCRdb's table, derived via immunoSEQ multiplex PCR, lists solely in-frame clones and lacks some. The sample has about 190,000 clones, about 60% seen once; the top ten hold less than 0.8%. Notes on this clone: As yet, its antigen is unknown.

Specimen: CD4+ T cells sorted from blood, collected at week 4, from a patient treated with tofacitinib. This sequence was found in a human donor with alopecia areata. This rearrangement joins TRBV28 to TRBJ2-7; 9 nucleotides line up with TRBD1. Here the CDR3 reads CASSPRDREDEQYF. The CDR3 DNA follows: TGTGCCAGCAGCCCCCGGGACAGGGAGGACGAGCAGTACTTC.